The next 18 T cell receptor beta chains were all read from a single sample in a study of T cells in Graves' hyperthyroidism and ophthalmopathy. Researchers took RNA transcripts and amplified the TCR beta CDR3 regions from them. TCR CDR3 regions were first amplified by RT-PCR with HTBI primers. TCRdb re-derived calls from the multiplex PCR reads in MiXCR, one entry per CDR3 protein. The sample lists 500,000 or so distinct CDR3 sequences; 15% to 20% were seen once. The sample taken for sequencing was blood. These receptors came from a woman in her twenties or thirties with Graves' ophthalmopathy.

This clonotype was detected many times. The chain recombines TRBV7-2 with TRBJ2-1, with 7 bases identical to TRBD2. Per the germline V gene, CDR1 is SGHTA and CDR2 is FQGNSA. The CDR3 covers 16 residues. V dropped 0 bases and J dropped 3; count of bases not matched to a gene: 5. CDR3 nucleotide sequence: TGTGCCAGCAGCTTAGCGCTGGGCGGGAGCTACAATGAGCAGTTCTTC. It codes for CASSLALGGSYNEQFF.

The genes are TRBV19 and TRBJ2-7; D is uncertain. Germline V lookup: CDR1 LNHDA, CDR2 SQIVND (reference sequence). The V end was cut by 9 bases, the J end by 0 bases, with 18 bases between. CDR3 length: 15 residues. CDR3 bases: TGTGCCAGCAAAGATGGCGGAGAGTTCTCCTACGAGCAGTACTTC. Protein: CASKDGGEFSYEQYF.

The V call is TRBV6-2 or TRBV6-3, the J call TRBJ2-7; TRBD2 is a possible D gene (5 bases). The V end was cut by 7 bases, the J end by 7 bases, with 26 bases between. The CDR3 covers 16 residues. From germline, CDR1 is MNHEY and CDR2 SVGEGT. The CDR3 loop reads CASNTPDSVGYNEQYF. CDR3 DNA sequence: TGTGCCAGCAATACCCCTGATAGCGTCGGATACAATGAGCAGTACTTC.

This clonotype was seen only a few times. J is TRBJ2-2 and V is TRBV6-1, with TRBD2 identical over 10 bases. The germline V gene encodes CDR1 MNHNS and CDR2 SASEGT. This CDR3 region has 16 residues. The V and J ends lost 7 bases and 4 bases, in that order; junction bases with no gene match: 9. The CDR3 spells CASTQGLALFTGELFF. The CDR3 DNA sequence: TGTGCCAGCACTCAGGGACTAGCGTTATTCACCGGGGAGCTGTTTTTT.

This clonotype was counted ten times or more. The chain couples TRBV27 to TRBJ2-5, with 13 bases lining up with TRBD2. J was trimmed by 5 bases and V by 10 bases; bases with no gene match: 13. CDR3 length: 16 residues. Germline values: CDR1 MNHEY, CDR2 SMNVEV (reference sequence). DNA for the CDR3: TGTGCCACCACTTTAGGACTAGCGGGAGTCGTGGAGACCCAGTACTTC. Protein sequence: CATTLGLAGVVETQYF.

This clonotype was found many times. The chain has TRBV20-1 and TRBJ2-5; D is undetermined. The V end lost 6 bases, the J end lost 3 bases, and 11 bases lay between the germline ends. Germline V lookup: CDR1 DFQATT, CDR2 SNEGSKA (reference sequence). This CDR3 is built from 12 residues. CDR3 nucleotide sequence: TGCAGTGCCATACCAGCAAAAGAGACCCAGTACTTC. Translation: CSAIPAKETQYF.

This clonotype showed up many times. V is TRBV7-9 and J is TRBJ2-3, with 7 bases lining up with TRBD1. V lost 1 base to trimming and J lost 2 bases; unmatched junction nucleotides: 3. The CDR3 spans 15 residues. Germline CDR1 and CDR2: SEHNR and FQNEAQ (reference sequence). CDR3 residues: CASSLEGADTDTQYF. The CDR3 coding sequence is TGTGCCAGCAGCTTAGAGGGGGCCGACACAGATACGCAGTATTTT.

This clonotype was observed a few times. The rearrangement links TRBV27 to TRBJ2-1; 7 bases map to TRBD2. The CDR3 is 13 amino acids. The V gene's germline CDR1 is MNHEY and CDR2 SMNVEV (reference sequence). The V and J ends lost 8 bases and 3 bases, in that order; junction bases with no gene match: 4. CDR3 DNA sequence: TGTGCCAGCCAAGGGACTAACTACAATGAGCAGTTCTTC. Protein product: CASQGTNYNEQFF.

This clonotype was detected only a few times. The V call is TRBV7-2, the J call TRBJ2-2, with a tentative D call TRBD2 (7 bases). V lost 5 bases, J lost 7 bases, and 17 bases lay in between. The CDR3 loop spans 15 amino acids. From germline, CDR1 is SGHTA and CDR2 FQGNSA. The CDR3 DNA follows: TGTGCCAGCAGCCCCCGCGGGGGCCAGGACGGGGAGCTGTTTTTT. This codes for CASSPRGGQDGELFF.

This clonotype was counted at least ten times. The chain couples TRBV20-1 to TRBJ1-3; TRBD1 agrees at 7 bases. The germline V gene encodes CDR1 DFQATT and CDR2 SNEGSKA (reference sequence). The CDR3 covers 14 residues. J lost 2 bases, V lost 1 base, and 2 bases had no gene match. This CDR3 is CSARAGGTGNTIYF. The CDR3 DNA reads TGCAGTGCTAGAGCAGGGGGTACTGGAAACACCATATATTTT.

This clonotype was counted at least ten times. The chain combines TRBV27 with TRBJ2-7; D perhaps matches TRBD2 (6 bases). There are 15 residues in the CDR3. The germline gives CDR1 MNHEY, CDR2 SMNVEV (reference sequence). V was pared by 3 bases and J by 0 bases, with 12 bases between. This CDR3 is CASSFLPGSSYEQYF. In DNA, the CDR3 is TGTGCCAGCAGTTTTCTCCCCGGGAGCTCCTACGAGCAGTACTTC.

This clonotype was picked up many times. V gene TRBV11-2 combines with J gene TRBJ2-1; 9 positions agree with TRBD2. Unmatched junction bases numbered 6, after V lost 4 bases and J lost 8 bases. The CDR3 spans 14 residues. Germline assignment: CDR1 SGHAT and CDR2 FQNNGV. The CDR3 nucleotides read TGTGCCAGCAGCTCTAGCGGGAATAGGTATGAGCAGTTCTTC. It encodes CASSSSGNRYEQFF.

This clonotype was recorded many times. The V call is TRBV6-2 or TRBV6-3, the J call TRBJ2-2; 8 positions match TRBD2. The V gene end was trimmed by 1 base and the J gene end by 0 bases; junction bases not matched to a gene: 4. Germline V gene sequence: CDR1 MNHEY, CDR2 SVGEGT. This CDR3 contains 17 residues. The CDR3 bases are TGTGCCAGCAGTTACTTGGCGGGAGGTCCGAACACCGGGGAGCTGTTTTTT. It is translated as CASSYLAGGPNTGELFF.

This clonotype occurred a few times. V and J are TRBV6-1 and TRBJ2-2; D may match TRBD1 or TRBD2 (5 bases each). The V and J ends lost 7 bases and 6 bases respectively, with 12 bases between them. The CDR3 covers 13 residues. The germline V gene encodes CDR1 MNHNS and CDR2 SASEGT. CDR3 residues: CASTRDRSGELFF. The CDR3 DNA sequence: TGTGCCAGCACACGGGACCGTTCCGGGGAGCTGTTTTTT.

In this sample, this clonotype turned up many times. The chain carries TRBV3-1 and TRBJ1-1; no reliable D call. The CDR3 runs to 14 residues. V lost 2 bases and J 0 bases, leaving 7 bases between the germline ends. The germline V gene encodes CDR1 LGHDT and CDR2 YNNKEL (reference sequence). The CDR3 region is CASSQTAMNTEAFF. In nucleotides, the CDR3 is TGTGCCAGCAGCCAAACAGCGATGAACACTGAAGCTTTCTTT.

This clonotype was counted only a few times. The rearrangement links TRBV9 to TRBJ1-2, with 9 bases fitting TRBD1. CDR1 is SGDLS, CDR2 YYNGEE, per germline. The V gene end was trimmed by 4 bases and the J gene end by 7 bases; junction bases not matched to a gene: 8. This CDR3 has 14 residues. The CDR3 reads CASSLTTGGGGYTF. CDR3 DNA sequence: TGTGCCAGCAGCCTTACGACAGGGGGGGGTGGCTACACCTTC.

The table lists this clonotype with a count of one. The CDR3 here is CATSDSYGETQYF. The CDR3 DNA sequence: TGTGCCACCAGTGATTCCTACGGGGAGACCCAGTACTTC. This chain connects TRBV24-1 to TRBJ2-5; D unclear. The germline V gene encodes CDR1 KGHDR and CDR2 SFDVKD. The V and J ends lost 2 bases and 5 bases respectively, with 8 bases between them. The length of the CDR3 is 13 residues.

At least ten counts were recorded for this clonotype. In DNA form, the CDR3 reads TGTGCCAGCAGCTTAGGTCCTAGCAGGCACGAGCAGTACTTC. Protein: CASSLGPSRHEQYF. V and J are TRBV7-8 and TRBJ2-7; possibly TRBD2 for D (5 bases). This CDR3 has 14 residues. With 1 base removed from V and 5 bases from J, the gap between germline ends came to 12 bases. Germline CDR1 is SGHVS and CDR2 is FQNEAQ.